This TCR beta chain originates from a study of OX40 agonist ivuxolimab in advanced cancers. Samples of blood were obtained at baseline, on cycle 4 day 1, and on cycle 7 day 1. The assay was immunoSEQ multiplex PCR, and TCRdb's table has in-frame clones only and misses some. In the table there are tens of thousands of clones, 80% to 90% of which are singletons. This CDR3 region has 14 residues. The ends were cut back, 5 bases at V and 3 bases at J, with 14 bases in the middle. The germline V gene encodes CDR1 SGHRS and CDR2 YFSETQ. The sequence came from an adult with an advanced solid tumor such as melanoma, head and neck, liver or kidney cancer. The rearrangement uses TRBV5-1 and TRBJ1-1; D not resolved. Specimen: CD4+ or CD8+ T cells sorted from blood, collected in a trial of the OX40 agonist ivuxolimab. The CDR3 sequence is CASSPLEEYTEAFF. In nucleotides, the CDR3 is TGCGCCAGCAGTCCCCTGGAGGAGTACACTGAAGCTTTCTTT. The full variable domain, rest sourced from reference TRBV5-1 and TRBJ1-1, is KAGVTQTPRYLIKTRGQQVTLSCSPISGHRSVSWYQQTPGQGLQFLFEYFSETQRNKGNFPGRFSGRQFSNSRSEMNVSTLELGDSALYLCASSPLEEYTEAFFGQGTRLTVV.